This TCR beta chain was identified in a study of regulatory T cells in long-lasting Graves disease. With 4 bases clipped from V and 3 bases from J, the junction kept 2 bases outside the gene matches. CDR3 length: 14 amino acids. Germline V gene lookup returns CDR1 SNHLY and CDR2 FYNNEI. Stated time point: persistent/refractory GD, antithyroid drugs over 5 years with positive TRAb. PBMCs provided the RNA from which the TCR library was made. HTBI primers from iRepertoire and Arm-PCR of CDR3 regions yielded the TCR beta libraries. From the multiplex PCR reads, TCRdb called clonotypes with MiXCR, one entry per CDR3 protein. This repertoire shows approximately 690,000 distinct CDR3 sequences, 30% found once; its top ten account for 40% to 50%.

This TCR derives from a female donor with Graves disease. The J gene is TRBJ2-2, the V gene TRBV2; 7 bases line up with TRBD2. This material consisted of peripheral blood mononuclear cells (PBMCs), taken when the disease was refractory, from a patient treated with antithyroid drugs. DNA for the CDR3: TGTGCCAGCAGTGGCCTAGCGGACACCGGGGAGCTGTTTTTT. Translating gives CASSGLADTGELFF.